These T cell receptor beta chains were read from a single sample in a study of blood T cells in healthy people across ages. TCRdb itself ran the 5' RACE reads through MiXCR, one entry per CDR3 protein. There are 1.4 million or so distinct CDR3 sequences in the sample; 42% occur only once, and over 3.5% lies in the top ten. Sequences were obtained from blood. The receptors come from a woman between 18 and 29 years old in good health. The CDR3 runs from the conserved cysteine through the conserved F or W. Fields, in order: clone size, V gene, J gene, D gene, CDR3 protein, CDR3 DNA. D genes are given only for firm matches. Clone size is stated in some rows and not others, as once, few, many or a class when expanded.

clone_size: .; v_call: TRBV11-2; j_call: TRBJ2-3; d_call: .; cdr3_aa: CASKGMGDTQYF; cdr3_nt: TGTGCCAGCAAGGGGATGGGAGATACGCAGTATTTT
clone_size: .; v_call: TRBV28; j_call: TRBJ2-7; d_call: TRBD1; cdr3_aa: CASKSPGQQFHEQYF; cdr3_nt: TGTGCCAGCAAATCCCCGGGACAGCAATTTCACGAGCAGTACTTC
clone_size: .; v_call: TRBV4-3; j_call: TRBJ2-3; d_call: .; cdr3_aa: CASSQAFSTDTQYF; cdr3_nt: TGCGCCAGCAGCCAAGCATTTAGCACAGATACGCAGTATTTT
clone_size: few; v_call: TRBV29-1; j_call: TRBJ2-3; d_call: TRBD2; cdr3_aa: CSAKIAGGGTDTQYF; cdr3_nt: TGCAGCGCTAAAATAGCGGGAGGGGGCACAGATACGCAGTATTTT
clone_size: .; v_call: TRBV7-9; j_call: TRBJ1-4; d_call: .; cdr3_aa: CASSFSENSEKLFF; cdr3_nt: TGTGCCAGCAGCTTTTCCGAGAATAGTGAAAAACTGTTTTTT
clone_size: .; v_call: TRBV7-2; j_call: TRBJ1-4; d_call: .; cdr3_aa: CASSLGPRHATNEKLFF; cdr3_nt: TGTGCCAGCAGCTTAGGGCCGCGACACGCAACTAATGAAAAACTGTTTTTT
clone_size: .; v_call: TRBV7-2; j_call: TRBJ1-5; d_call: .; cdr3_aa: CASSGQAGQPQHF; cdr3_nt: TGTGCCAGCAGCGGGCAAGCAGGTCAGCCCCAGCATTTT
clone_size: .; v_call: TRBV5-1; j_call: TRBJ1-1; d_call: .; cdr3_aa: CASTNGGGLNTEAFF; cdr3_nt: TGCGCCAGCACCAACGGGGGAGGCCTTAACACTGAAGCTTTCTTT
clone_size: .; v_call: TRBV20-1; j_call: TRBJ1-1; d_call: .; cdr3_aa: CSARDPRTGNTEAFF; cdr3_nt: TGCAGTGCTAGAGATCCGAGAACAGGGAACACTGAAGCTTTCTTT
clone_size: .; v_call: TRBV4-1; j_call: TRBJ2-1; d_call: .; cdr3_aa: CASSPGQQNEQFF; cdr3_nt: TGCGCCAGCAGCCCAGGACAGCAAAATGAGCAGTTCTTC
clone_size: .; v_call: TRBV5-1; j_call: TRBJ2-5; d_call: TRBD2; cdr3_aa: CASSWGTSGIYEQYF; cdr3_nt: TGCGCCAGCAGCTGGGGGACTAGCGGGATCTATGAGCAGTACTTC
clone_size: few; v_call: TRBV29-1; j_call: TRBJ1-3; d_call: TRBD1; cdr3_aa: CSAVQGGGNTIYF; cdr3_nt: TGCAGCGCCGTACAGGGGGGCGGAAACACCATATATTTT
clone_size: many; v_call: TRBV10-2; j_call: TRBJ2-7; d_call: .; cdr3_aa: CASREGSYEQYF; cdr3_nt: TGCGCCAGCAGAGAGGGATCCTACGAGCAGTACTTC
clone_size: .; v_call: TRBV7-2; j_call: TRBJ2-7; d_call: TRBD2; cdr3_aa: CASSVDRTSGPYEQYF; cdr3_nt: TGTGCCAGCAGCGTGGACAGGACTAGCGGTCCCTACGAGCAGTACTTC
clone_size: .; v_call: TRBV5-1; j_call: TRBJ2-1; d_call: TRBD1; cdr3_aa: CASSWAGGTYNEQFF; cdr3_nt: TGCGCCAGCAGCTGGGCAGGGGGAACCTACAATGAGCAGTTCTTC
clone_size: .; v_call: TRBV6-1; j_call: TRBJ2-1; d_call: TRBD2; cdr3_aa: CASGYSGTSGNPANEQFF; cdr3_nt: TGTGCCAGCGGATATTCCGGGACTAGCGGGAATCCCGCCAATGAGCAGTTCTTC
clone_size: .; v_call: TRBV29-1; j_call: TRBJ1-2; d_call: .; cdr3_aa: CSVEGGWDTSGYTF; cdr3_nt: TGCAGCGTTGAAGGGGGCTGGGATACCTCTGGCTACACCTTC
clone_size: .; v_call: TRBV9; j_call: TRBJ2-7; d_call: TRBD1; cdr3_aa: CASSVGSGGTGAAYEQYF; cdr3_nt: TGTGCCAGCAGCGTAGGAAGTGGTGGGACAGGGGCTGCCTACGAGCAGTACTTC
clone_size: .; v_call: TRBV6-2/TRBV6-3; j_call: TRBJ2-6; d_call: .; cdr3_aa: CASSYSTDSTALGLWANVLTF; cdr3_nt: TGTGCCAGCAGTTACTCAACGGACTCGACAGCCCTAGGTCTGTGGGCCAACGTCCTGACTTTC
clone_size: few; v_call: TRBV20-1; j_call: TRBJ1-1; d_call: .; cdr3_aa: CSASGFGDAGRAFF; cdr3_nt: TGCAGTGCTAGCGGGTTCGGCGATGCCGGCCGGGCTTTCTTT
clone_size: few; v_call: TRBV3-1; j_call: TRBJ1-1; d_call: .; cdr3_aa: CASRTLSGGESAFF; cdr3_nt: TGTGCCAGCAGGACCCTCTCGGGAGGGGAGAGCGCTTTCTTT
clone_size: .; v_call: TRBV6-2/TRBV6-3; j_call: TRBJ2-7; d_call: TRBD2; cdr3_aa: CASRPRVGLQAYNEQYF; cdr3_nt: TGTGCCAGCAGACCCCGCGTGGGACTACAAGCCTACAATGAGCAGTACTTC
clone_size: few; v_call: TRBV6-1; j_call: TRBJ2-3; d_call: .; cdr3_aa: CASSERDQSTDTQYF; cdr3_nt: TGTGCCAGCAGTGAGCGGGACCAAAGCACAGATACGCAGTATTTT
clone_size: .; v_call: TRBV2; j_call: TRBJ1-5; d_call: TRBD1; cdr3_aa: CASHGRGQQPQHF; cdr3_nt: TGTGCCAGCCACGGCAGGGGGCAACAGCCCCAGCATTTT
clone_size: .; v_call: TRBV29-1; j_call: TRBJ1-1; d_call: .; cdr3_aa: CSVRVFTEAFF; cdr3_nt: TGCAGCGTCCGGGTCTTTACTGAAGCTTTCTTT
clone_size: few; v_call: TRBV25-1; j_call: TRBJ2-7; d_call: .; cdr3_aa: CASSVPGRGYEQYF; cdr3_nt: TGTGCCAGCAGTGTCCCGGGTCGGGGGTACGAGCAGTACTTC
clone_size: .; v_call: TRBV29-1; j_call: TRBJ2-3; d_call: .; cdr3_aa: CSLLANRADTQYF; cdr3_nt: TGCAGCTTACTAGCAAATAGAGCAGATACGCAGTATTTT
clone_size: .; v_call: TRBV14; j_call: TRBJ2-2; d_call: TRBD2; cdr3_aa: CASSQDPPGLTNTGELFF; cdr3_nt: TGTGCCAGCAGCCAAGATCCACCGGGACTAACGAACACCGGGGAGCTGTTTTTT
clone_size: .; v_call: TRBV9; j_call: TRBJ2-7; d_call: .; cdr3_aa: CASSVEEGSTYEQYF; cdr3_nt: TGTGCCAGCAGCGTAGAGGAAGGATCCACCTACGAGCAGTACTTC
clone_size: few; v_call: TRBV7-8; j_call: TRBJ2-7; d_call: .; cdr3_aa: CASSATIEQYF; cdr3_nt: TGTGCCAGCAGCGCCACGATTGAGCAGTACTTC
clone_size: .; v_call: TRBV21-1; j_call: TRBJ1-4; d_call: .; cdr3_aa: CASSKDGSHRSTNEKLFF; cdr3_nt: TGTGCCAGCAGCAAAGACGGCTCGCATAGATCAACTAATGAAAAACTGTTTTTT